This T cell receptor beta chain comes out of a study of T cells in localized non-small cell lung cancer. The study, taken as a whole, reports: Without multi-region sequencing, intratumor heterogeneity could not be excluded.

The data were produced by immunoSEQ multiplex PCR, yet TCRdb's version contains in-frame clones alone and is incomplete. Among about 70,000 clones listed, around 85% were seen once. A remark on this clone: Its antigen is still unknown.

This specimen consisted of peripheral blood, obtained before any cancer treatment. The sequence derives from a male donor at least 60 years old with stage III squamous cell lung carcinoma.

CDR3 DNA sequence: TGCGCCAGCAGCTTAAGACTAGCGGGCCCCGGGTTCTTC. It yields the protein CASSLRLAGPGFF. The V call is TRBV5-1, the J call TRBJ2-1, with 10 bases matching TRBD2. Germline V lookup: CDR1 SGHRS, CDR2 YFSETQ. This CDR3 has 13 residues. The junction had 8 bases not matched to a gene; V was cut back by 2 bases and J by 15 bases.